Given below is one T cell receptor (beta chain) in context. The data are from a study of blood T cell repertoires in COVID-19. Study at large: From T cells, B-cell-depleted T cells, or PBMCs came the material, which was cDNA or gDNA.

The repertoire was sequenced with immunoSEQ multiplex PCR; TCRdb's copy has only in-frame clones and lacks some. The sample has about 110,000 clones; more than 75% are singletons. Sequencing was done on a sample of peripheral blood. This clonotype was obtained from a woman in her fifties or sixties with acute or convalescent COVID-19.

The CDR3 loop is CASSLPGQISGNTIYF. The DNA of the CDR3 is TGTGCCAGCAGCCTCCCGGGACAGATCTCTGGAAACACCATATATTTT. The chain carries TRBV3-1 (or the pseudogene TRBV3-2) and TRBJ1-3; 7 bases match TRBD1. CDR3 length: 16 amino acids. Per the germline V gene, CDR1 is LGHDT and CDR2 is YNNKEL (reference sequence). Germline trimming cut 4 bases from V and 0 bases from J; bases unmatched to any gene: 6.